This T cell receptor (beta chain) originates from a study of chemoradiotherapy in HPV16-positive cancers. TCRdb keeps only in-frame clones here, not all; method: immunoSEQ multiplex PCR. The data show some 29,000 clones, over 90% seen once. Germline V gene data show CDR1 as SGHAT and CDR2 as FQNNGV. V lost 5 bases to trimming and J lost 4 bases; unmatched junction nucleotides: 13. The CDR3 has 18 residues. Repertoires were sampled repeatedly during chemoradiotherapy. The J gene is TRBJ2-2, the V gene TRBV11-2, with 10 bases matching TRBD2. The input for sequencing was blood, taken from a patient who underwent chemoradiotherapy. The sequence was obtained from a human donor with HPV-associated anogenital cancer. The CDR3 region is CASSHWLAGAGSTGELFF. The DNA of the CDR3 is TGTGCCAGCAGCCATTGGCTAGCGGGAGCGGGTTCCACCGGGGAGCTGTTTTTT.